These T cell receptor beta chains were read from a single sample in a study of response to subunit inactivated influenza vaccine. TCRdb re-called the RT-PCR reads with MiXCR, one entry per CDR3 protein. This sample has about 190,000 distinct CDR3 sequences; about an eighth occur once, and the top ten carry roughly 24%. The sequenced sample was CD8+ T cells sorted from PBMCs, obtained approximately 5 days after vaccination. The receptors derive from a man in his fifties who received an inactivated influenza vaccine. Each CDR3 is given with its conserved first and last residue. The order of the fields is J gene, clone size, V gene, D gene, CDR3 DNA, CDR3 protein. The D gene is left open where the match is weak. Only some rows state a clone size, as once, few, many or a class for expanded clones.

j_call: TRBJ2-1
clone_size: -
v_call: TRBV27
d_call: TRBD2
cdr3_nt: TGTGCCAGCAGTCCCTTGGCGGGAGCTTTCTACAATGAGCAGTTCTTC
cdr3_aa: CASSPLAGAFYNEQFF

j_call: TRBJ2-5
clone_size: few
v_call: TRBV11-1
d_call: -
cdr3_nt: TGTGCCAGCAGCACGACAGTGTACCAAGAGACCCAGTACTTC
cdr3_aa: CASSTTVYQETQYF

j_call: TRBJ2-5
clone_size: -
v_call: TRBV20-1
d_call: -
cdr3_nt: TGCAGTGCTAGACCCCCTGAGGAACTACAAGAGACCCAGTACTTC
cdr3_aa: CSARPPEELQETQYF

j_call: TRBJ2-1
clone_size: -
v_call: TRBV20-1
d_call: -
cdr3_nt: TGCAGTGCAAACGAACTAGCTCGGGAATCCTACAATGAGCAGTTCTTC
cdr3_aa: CSANELARESYNEQFF

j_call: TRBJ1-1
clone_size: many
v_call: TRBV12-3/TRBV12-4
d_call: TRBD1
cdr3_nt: TGTGCCAGCAGTACAAGGGACAGGGCCGACACTGAAGCTTTCTTT
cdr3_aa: CASSTRDRADTEAFF

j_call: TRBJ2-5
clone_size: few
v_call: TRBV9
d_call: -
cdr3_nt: TGTGCCAGCAGCGTAGAGGCGGAACGAGAGACCCAGTACTTC
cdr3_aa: CASSVEAERETQYF

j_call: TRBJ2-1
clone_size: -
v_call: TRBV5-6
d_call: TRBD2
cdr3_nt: TGTGCCAGCAGCTTCGGGGGGGAATACTACAATGAGCAGTTCTTC
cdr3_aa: CASSFGGEYYNEQFF

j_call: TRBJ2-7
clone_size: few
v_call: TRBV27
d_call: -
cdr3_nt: TGTGCCAGCAGTTTATCGCCGACGGGGTCCTCCTACGAGCAGTACTTC
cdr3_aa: CASSLSPTGSSYEQYF

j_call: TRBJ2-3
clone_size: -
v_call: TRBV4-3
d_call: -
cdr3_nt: TGCGCCAGCAGCCAATTCAGGGAGATGGTAGGAAATACGCAGTATTTT
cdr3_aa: CASSQFREMVGNTQYF

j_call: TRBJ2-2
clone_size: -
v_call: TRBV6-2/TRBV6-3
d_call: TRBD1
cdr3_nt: TGTGCCAGCAGTTACTCCGGACAGGGAATCGGCGGGGAGCTGTTTTTT
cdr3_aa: CASSYSGQGIGGELFF

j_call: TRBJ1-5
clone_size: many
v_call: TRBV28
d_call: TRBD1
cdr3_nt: TGTGCCAGCAGCAGACACAGGGGTAGCAATCAGCCCCAGCATTTT
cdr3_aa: CASSRHRGSNQPQHF

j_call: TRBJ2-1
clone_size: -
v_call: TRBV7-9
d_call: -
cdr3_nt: TGTGCCAGCAGCTCGACAGAGGACAATGAGCAGTTCTTC
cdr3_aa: CASSSTEDNEQFF

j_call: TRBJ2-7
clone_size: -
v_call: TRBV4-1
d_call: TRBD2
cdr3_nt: TGCGCCAGCAGCCCTCGGGGTAGCGGGGGGACCTACGAGCAGTACTTC
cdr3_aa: CASSPRGSGGTYEQYF

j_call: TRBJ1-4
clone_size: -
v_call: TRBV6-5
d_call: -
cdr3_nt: TGTGCCAGCAGTTACTCGATGGGAGTTCCGGAAAAACTGTTTTTT
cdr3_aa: CASSYSMGVPEKLFF

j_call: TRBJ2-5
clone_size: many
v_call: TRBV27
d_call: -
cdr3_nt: TGTGCCAGCAGTTTATTGGGGCAGCAAGAGACCCAGTACTTC
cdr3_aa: CASSLLGQQETQYF

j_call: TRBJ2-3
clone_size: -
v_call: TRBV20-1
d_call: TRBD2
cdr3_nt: TGCAGTGCTAGGTCCGGTTTAGCGGGACCGCGTACTAGCACAGATACGCAGTATTTT
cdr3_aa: CSARSGLAGPRTSTDTQYF

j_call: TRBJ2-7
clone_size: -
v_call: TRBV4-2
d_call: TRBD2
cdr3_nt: TGTGCCAGCAGCGTTCTCCCGTCTGGGGGGGCCTACGAGCAGTACTTC
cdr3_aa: CASSVLPSGGAYEQYF

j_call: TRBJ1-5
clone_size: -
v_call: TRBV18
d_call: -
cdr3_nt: TGTGCCAGCTCACCGGGGGTGGATCAGCCCCAGCATTTT
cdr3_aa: CASSPGVDQPQHF

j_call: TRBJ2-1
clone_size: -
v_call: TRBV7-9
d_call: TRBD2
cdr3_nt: TGTGCCAGCAGCTTAGGGGACTACCGCTCCTACAATGAGCAGTTCTTC
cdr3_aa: CASSLGDYRSYNEQFF

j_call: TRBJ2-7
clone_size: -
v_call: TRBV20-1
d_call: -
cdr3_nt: TGCAGTGCTCGGGACCAGGGGCCTACCGAGCAGTACTTC
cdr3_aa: CSARDQGPTEQYF

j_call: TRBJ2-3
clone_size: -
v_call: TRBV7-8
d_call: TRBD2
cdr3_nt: TGTGCCAGCAGCCCGCCGACTAGCGGGGATCGGACCACGCAGTATTTT
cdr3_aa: CASSPPTSGDRTTQYF

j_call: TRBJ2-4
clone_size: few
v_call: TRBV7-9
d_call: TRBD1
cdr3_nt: TGTGCCAGCAGCTTCAACAGGGGGATAGCCAAAAACATTCAGTACTTC
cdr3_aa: CASSFNRGIAKNIQYF

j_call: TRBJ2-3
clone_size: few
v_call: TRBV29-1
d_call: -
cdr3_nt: TGCAGCGTTCAACCGAGGGGGACCTCCACAGATACGCAGTATTTT
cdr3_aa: CSVQPRGTSTDTQYF

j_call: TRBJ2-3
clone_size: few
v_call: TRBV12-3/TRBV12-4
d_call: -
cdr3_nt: TGTGCCAGCAGTTTAGCGCACGGTGTCCGCCACACAGATACGCAGTATTTT
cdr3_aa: CASSLAHGVRHTDTQYF

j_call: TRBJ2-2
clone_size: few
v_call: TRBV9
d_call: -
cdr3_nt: TGTGCCAGCAGCGTATCGGGCCCCGGAACCGGGGAGCTGTTTTTT
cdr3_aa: CASSVSGPGTGELFF

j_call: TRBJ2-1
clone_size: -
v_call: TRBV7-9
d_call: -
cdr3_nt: TGTGCCAGCAGCTTAGTCCCCAGGGGGGCGGACAATGAGCAGTTCTTC
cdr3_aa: CASSLVPRGADNEQFF

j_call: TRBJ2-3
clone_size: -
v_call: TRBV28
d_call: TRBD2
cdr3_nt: TGTGCCAGCAGTGGAAGACTAGCGGGAGACTGGGGGGACACAGATACGCAGTATTTT
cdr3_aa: CASSGRLAGDWGDTDTQYF

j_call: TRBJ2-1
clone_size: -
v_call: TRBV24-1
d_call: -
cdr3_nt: TGTGCCACCAGTGATTTGGCGGGTTCGACGTACAATGAGCAGTTCTTC
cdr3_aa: CATSDLAGSTYNEQFF

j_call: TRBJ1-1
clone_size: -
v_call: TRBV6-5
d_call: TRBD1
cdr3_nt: TGTGCCAGCAGTTACGGTACAGGGGGCTTTCCTGAAGCTTTCTTT
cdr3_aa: CASSYGTGGFPEAFF

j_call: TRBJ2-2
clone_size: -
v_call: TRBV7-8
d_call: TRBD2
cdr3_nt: TGTGCCAGCAGCTCCCTAGCGGGGGCCACGGTTGGCACCGGGGAGCTGTTTTTT
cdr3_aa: CASSSLAGATVGTGELFF

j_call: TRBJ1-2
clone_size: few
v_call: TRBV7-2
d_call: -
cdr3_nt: TGTGCCAGCAGCTTAGTTGGCAGAGCCACCTTC
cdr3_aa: CASSLVGRATF

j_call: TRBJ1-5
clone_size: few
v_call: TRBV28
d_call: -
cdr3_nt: TGTGCCAGCAGTTTACCGTCTAAATGGGCCAATCAGCCCCAGCATTTT
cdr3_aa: CASSLPSKWANQPQHF

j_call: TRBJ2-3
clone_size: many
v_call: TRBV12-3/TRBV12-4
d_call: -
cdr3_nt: TGTGCCAGCACCTTGGGGCTACGCACAGATACGCAGTATTTT
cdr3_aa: CASTLGLRTDTQYF

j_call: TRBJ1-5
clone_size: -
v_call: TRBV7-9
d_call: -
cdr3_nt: TGTGCCAGCAGTCCAGGGAGCAATCAGCCCCAGCATTTT
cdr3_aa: CASSPGSNQPQHF

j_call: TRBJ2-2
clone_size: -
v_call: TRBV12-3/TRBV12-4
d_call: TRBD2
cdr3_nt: TGTGCCAGCAGTTTACTAGCGGGAGAAGCCGGGGAGCTGTTTTTT
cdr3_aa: CASSLLAGEAGELFF

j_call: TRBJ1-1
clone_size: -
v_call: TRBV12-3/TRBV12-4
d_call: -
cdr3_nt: TGTGCCAGCAGTTTAGACGGTAGAACAGGTTTGAACAATGAAGCTTTCTTT
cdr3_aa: CASSLDGRTGLNNEAFF

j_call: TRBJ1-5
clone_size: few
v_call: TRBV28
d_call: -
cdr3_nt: TGTGCCAGCAGTTTGATGGGCGGAAGATATAGCAATCAGCCCCAGCATTTT
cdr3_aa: CASSLMGGRYSNQPQHF

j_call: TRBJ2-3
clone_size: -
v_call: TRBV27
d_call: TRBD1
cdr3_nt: TGTGCCAGCACCTCCCGGACAGGGTCTGGGCAGTATTTT
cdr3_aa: CASTSRTGSGQYF